Listed below are T cell receptor beta chains from one sample, sequenced in a study of blood T cell repertoires in COVID-19. Sequencing used immunoSEQ multiplex PCR; TCRdb keeps in-frame clones, though not all of them. The sample consists of more than 300,000 clones, around 87% of them appearing once. The sequencing input was peripheral blood. These receptors all come from a woman aged 50 to 60 with COVID-19, enrolled during active disease. Each CDR3 is given with its conserved first and last residue. A D gene is named only where the DNA matches it firmly. The size field is filled for only some rows; it gives once, few, many or a size class.

J gene: TRBJ2-7
clone size: .
D gene: .
V gene: TRBV4-1
CDR3 length: 15
CDR3 protein: CASSHQSSGTYEQYF
CDR3 DNA: TGCGCCAGCAGCCACCAATCAAGCGGTACCTACGAGCAGTACTTC

J gene: TRBJ1-4
clone size: .
D gene: .
V gene: TRBV19
CDR3 length: 16
CDR3 protein: CASSKSAAGSESKLFF
CDR3 DNA: TGTGCCAGTAGTAAGAGCGCGGCAGGGTCGGAATCAAAACTGTTTTTT

J gene: TRBJ1-1
clone size: .
D gene: .
V gene: TRBV6-1
CDR3 length: 16
CDR3 protein: CASSDPRGHLNTEAFF
CDR3 DNA: TGTGCCAGCAGTGATCCCCGGGGTCATTTGAACACTGAAGCTTTCTTT

J gene: TRBJ2-1
clone size: .
D gene: .
V gene: TRBV7-2
CDR3 length: 14
CDR3 protein: CASSLAQAYNEQFF
CDR3 DNA: TGTGCCAGCAGCTTAGCGCAAGCATACAATGAGCAGTTCTTC

J gene: TRBJ1-2
clone size: .
D gene: .
V gene: TRBV2
CDR3 length: 13
CDR3 protein: CASTPVGGYGYTF
CDR3 DNA: TGTGCCAGCACTCCGGTCGGTGGCTATGGCTACACCTTC

J gene: TRBJ1-1
clone size: .
D gene: .
V gene: TRBV29-1
CDR3 length: 13
CDR3 protein: CSVEPGSRTEAFF
CDR3 DNA: TGCAGCGTTGAACCAGGGTCGAGGACTGAAGCTTTCTTT

J gene: TRBJ1-1
clone size: once
D gene: .
V gene: TRBV2
CDR3 length: 11
CDR3 protein: CAGQGNTEAFF
CDR3 DNA: TGTGCCGGTCAGGGAAACACTGAAGCTTTCTTT

J gene: TRBJ1-5
clone size: .
D gene: TRBD1
V gene: TRBV28
CDR3 length: 15
CDR3 protein: CASSLLGQGGQPQHF
CDR3 DNA: TGTGCCAGCAGTTTATTGGGACAGGGCGGACAGCCCCAGCATTTT

J gene: TRBJ1-5
clone size: once
D gene: TRBD1
V gene: TRBV6-5
CDR3 length: 15
CDR3 protein: CASSTDRGLNQPQHF
CDR3 DNA: TGTGCCAGCAGTACAGACAGGGGACTAAATCAGCCCCAGCATTTT

J gene: TRBJ1-1
clone size: .
D gene: .
V gene: TRBV6-5
CDR3 length: 14
CDR3 protein: CASSPGGRVTEAFF
CDR3 DNA: TGTGCCAGCAGTCCCGGGGGACGGGTCACTGAAGCTTTCTTT

J gene: TRBJ1-2
clone size: .
D gene: .
V gene: TRBV5-4
CDR3 length: 15
CDR3 protein: CASSLVGSPPYGYTF
CDR3 DNA: TGTGCCAGCAGCTTGGTAGGGAGCCCGCCGTATGGCTACACCTTC

J gene: TRBJ1-6
clone size: .
D gene: .
V gene: TRBV5-1
CDR3 length: 15
CDR3 protein: CASSLHATGGSPLHF
CDR3 DNA: TGCGCCAGCAGCTTGCATGCTACCGGCGGATCACCCCTCCACTTT

J gene: TRBJ2-1
clone size: .
D gene: .
V gene: TRBV4-2
CDR3 length: 15
CDR3 protein: CASSQLAEHYNEQFF
CDR3 DNA: TGTGCCAGCAGCCAATTAGCGGAACACTACAATGAGCAGTTCTTC

J gene: TRBJ2-7
clone size: .
D gene: TRBD2
V gene: TRBV3-1/TRBV3-2
CDR3 length: 14
CDR3 protein: CASSPGTSGYEQYF
CDR3 DNA: TGTGCCAGCAGCCCAGGGACTAGCGGCTACGAGCAGTACTTC

J gene: TRBJ2-1
clone size: once
D gene: .
V gene: TRBV7-9
CDR3 length: 17
CDR3 protein: CASSGAAVRPTYNEQFF
CDR3 DNA: TGTGCCAGCAGCGGAGCGGCGGTTCGTCCTACTTACAATGAGCAGTTCTTC

J gene: TRBJ2-7
clone size: .
D gene: TRBD2
V gene: TRBV5-6
CDR3 length: 17
CDR3 protein: CASSWTFQASGRAEQYF
CDR3 DNA: TGTGCCAGCAGCTGGACCTTTCAGGCTAGCGGGAGGGCCGAGCAGTACTTC

J gene: TRBJ2-5
clone size: .
D gene: TRBD1
V gene: TRBV10-1
CDR3 length: 15
CDR3 protein: CASSESGQGRETQYF
CDR3 DNA: TGCGCCAGCAGTGAGTCGGGACAGGGGAGGGAGACCCAGTACTTC

J gene: TRBJ2-5
clone size: .
D gene: .
V gene: TRBV18
CDR3 length: 13
CDR3 protein: CASSPGRGETQYF
CDR3 DNA: TGTGCCAGCTCACCAGGGCGTGGAGAGACCCAGTACTTC

J gene: TRBJ1-5
clone size: .
D gene: .
V gene: TRBV4-2
CDR3 length: 16
CDR3 protein: CASSQPGRGESQPQHF
CDR3 DNA: TGTGCCAGCAGCCAGCCAGGGCGGGGGGAAAGTCAGCCCCAGCATTTT

J gene: TRBJ2-7
clone size: .
D gene: .
V gene: TRBV28
CDR3 length: 14
CDR3 protein: CASNTPGSPYEQYF
CDR3 DNA: TGTGCCAGCAACACCCCGGGGTCCCCCTACGAGCAGTACTTC

J gene: TRBJ2-7
clone size: .
D gene: TRBD1
V gene: TRBV10-3
CDR3 length: 15
CDR3 protein: CAISIRDRESGEQYF
CDR3 DNA: TGTGCCATCAGCATCCGGGACAGGGAGTCAGGCGAGCAGTACTTC

J gene: TRBJ2-1
clone size: .
D gene: .
V gene: TRBV10-2
CDR3 length: 13
CDR3 protein: CASGRNSYNEQFF
CDR3 DNA: TGCGCCAGCGGGAGGAACTCCTACAATGAGCAGTTCTTC

J gene: TRBJ1-5
clone size: .
D gene: .
V gene: TRBV19
CDR3 length: 16
CDR3 protein: CASSIFGQRNNQPQHF
CDR3 DNA: TGTGCCAGTAGTATTTTTGGACAGAGGAACAATCAGCCCCAGCATTTT

J gene: TRBJ2-3
clone size: .
D gene: .
V gene: TRBV18
CDR3 length: 13
CDR3 protein: CASSPGGQDTQYF
CDR3 DNA: TGTGCCAGCTCACCGGGCGGGCAAGATACGCAGTATTTT

J gene: TRBJ1-2
clone size: once
D gene: .
V gene: TRBV2
CDR3 length: 15
CDR3 protein: CASSVPGRSNYGYTF
CDR3 DNA: TGTGCCAGCAGTGTACCAGGGCGGAGTAACTATGGCTACACCTTC

J gene: TRBJ1-2
clone size: .
D gene: .
V gene: TRBV28
CDR3 length: 12
CDR3 protein: CASGRGGYGYTF
CDR3 DNA: TGTGCCAGCGGGCGGGGGGGTTATGGCTACACCTTC

J gene: TRBJ1-1
clone size: .
D gene: TRBD1
V gene: TRBV7-9
CDR3 length: 13
CDR3 protein: CASRTGAFSEAFF
CDR3 DNA: TGTGCCAGCAGAACAGGGGCCTTCAGTGAAGCTTTCTTT

J gene: TRBJ1-3
clone size: .
D gene: TRBD1
V gene: TRBV11-2
CDR3 length: 15
CDR3 protein: CASSSTTGAGNTIYF
CDR3 DNA: TGTGCCAGCAGCTCAACGACAGGGGCTGGAAACACCATATATTTT

J gene: TRBJ2-2
clone size: .
D gene: TRBD1
V gene: TRBV5-1
CDR3 length: 15
CDR3 protein: CASSLGDRNTGELFF
CDR3 DNA: TGCGCCAGCAGCTTGGGGGACAGGAACACCGGGGAGCTGTTTTTT

J gene: TRBJ2-5
clone size: .
D gene: .
V gene: TRBV5-4
CDR3 length: 13
CDR3 protein: CASSLGLWETQYF
CDR3 DNA: TGTGCCAGCAGCTTGGGACTGTGGGAGACCCAGTACTTC

J gene: TRBJ2-7
clone size: .
D gene: TRBD2
V gene: TRBV10-1
CDR3 length: 14
CDR3 protein: CASSGEREVCEQYF
CDR3 DNA: TGCGCCAGCAGTGGGGAGCGGGAGGTCTGCGAGCAGTACTTC

J gene: TRBJ2-7
clone size: .
D gene: TRBD2
V gene: TRBV4-2
CDR3 length: 16
CDR3 protein: CASSQEKTGGPYEQYF
CDR3 DNA: TGTGCCAGCAGCCAAGAGAAGACGGGAGGCCCCTACGAGCAGTACTTC

J gene: TRBJ1-1
clone size: .
D gene: TRBD1
V gene: TRBV7-9
CDR3 length: 17
CDR3 protein: CASSHSSTGVGDTEAFF
CDR3 DNA: TGTGCCAGCAGCCACAGTTCGACAGGGGTGGGGGACACTGAAGCTTTCTTT

J gene: TRBJ2-5
clone size: few
D gene: .
V gene: TRBV19
CDR3 length: 14
CDR3 protein: CASSSGLPSETQYF
CDR3 DNA: TGTGCCAGTAGTTCGGGACTTCCCTCAGAGACCCAGTACTTC

J gene: TRBJ1-5
clone size: .
D gene: TRBD1
V gene: TRBV27
CDR3 length: 15
CDR3 protein: CASRETGGLGQPQHF
CDR3 DNA: TGTGCCAGCAGGGAGACAGGGGGCTTAGGCCAGCCCCAGCATTTT

J gene: TRBJ1-1
clone size: once
D gene: .
V gene: TRBV10-3
CDR3 length: 11
CDR3 protein: CAISGQHEAFF
CDR3 DNA: TGTGCCATCAGTGGACAGCATGAAGCTTTCTTT

J gene: TRBJ2-7
clone size: .
D gene: TRBD2
V gene: TRBV20-1
CDR3 length: 9
CDR3 protein: CSAGPGGYF
CDR3 DNA: TGCAGTGCTGGACCGGGGGGGTACTTC

J gene: TRBJ1-6
clone size: .
D gene: .
V gene: TRBV18
CDR3 length: 17
CDR3 protein: CASSPRERSSYNSPLHF
CDR3 DNA: TGTGCCAGCTCACCTCGGGAGAGGAGCTCCTATAATTCACCCCTCCACTTT

J gene: TRBJ1-2
clone size: .
D gene: TRBD1
V gene: TRBV6-1
CDR3 length: 14
CDR3 protein: CASSEAGTGDGYTF
CDR3 DNA: TGTGCCAGCAGTGAAGCCGGGACAGGGGATGGCTACACCTTC